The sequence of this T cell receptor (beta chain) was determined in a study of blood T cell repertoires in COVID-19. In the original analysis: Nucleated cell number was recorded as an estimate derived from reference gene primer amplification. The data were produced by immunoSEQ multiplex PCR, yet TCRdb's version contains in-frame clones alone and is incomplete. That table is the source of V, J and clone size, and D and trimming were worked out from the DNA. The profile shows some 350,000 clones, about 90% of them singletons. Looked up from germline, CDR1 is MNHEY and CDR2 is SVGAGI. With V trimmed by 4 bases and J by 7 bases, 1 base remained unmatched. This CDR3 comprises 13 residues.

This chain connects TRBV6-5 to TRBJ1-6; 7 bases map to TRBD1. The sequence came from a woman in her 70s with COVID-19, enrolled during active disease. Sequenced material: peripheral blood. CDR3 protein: CASSSTGNSPLHF. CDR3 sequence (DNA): TGTGCCAGCAGTTCGACAGGGAATTCACCCCTCCACTTT.